This T cell receptor (beta chain) comes out of a study of CD8+ T cells in alopecia areata. Treatment denoted: oral pan-JAK inhibitor, 5-10 mg twice daily. Both peripheral blood and punch biopsies of lesional scalp skin were obtained from patients who had alopecia areata. This clone was observed a few times. Its target is unknown. Notes on the study in general: How baseline CD8+ expansion relates to response remains uncertain (there was one nonresponder). In scalp and blood, many expanded lesional clones persisted during tofacitinib. Affected scalp, especially in alopecia totalis/universalis, had a higher clonality than normal scalp did.

CDR1 and CDR2 from the germline V gene are SQVTM and ANQGSEA. V lost 6 bases and J lost 5; bases outside the gene matches: 2. CDR3 length: 12 residues. Extraction and reverse transcription of RNA yielded cDNA as the sequencing template. Assay used: immunoSEQ multiplex PCR; TCRdb lists only in-frame clones, some missing. The sample contains 200,000 or so clones, around two fifths of which appear only once. The chain carries TRBV29-1 and TRBJ2-1, with TRBD2 matching over 9 bases. The TCR originated in a human donor with alopecia areata. This sample comprised CD4+ T cells sorted from blood, obtained at approximately week 30, from a patient treated with tofacitinib. The CDR3 sequence is CSVSGGNNEQFF. The CDR3 bases are TGCAGCGTCAGCGGGGGGAACAATGAGCAGTTCTTC.